Listed here are 26 T cell receptor beta chains from one sample, sequenced in a study of CD8 T cells in ankylosing spondylitis. TCRdb itself ran the 5' RACE reads through MiXCR, one entry per CDR3 protein. The sample yields around 220,000 distinct CDR3 sequences, roughly a tenth seen once. Sequencing was done on a sample of blood, either unsorted or a sorted T cell fraction (not recorded which). These receptors came from a male donor with ankylosing spondylitis or in good health (not recorded which).

This clonotype was seen ten or more times. The chain carries TRBV9 and TRBJ1-2; TRBD1 aligns across 7 bases. Looked up from germline, CDR1 is SGDLS and CDR2 is YYNGEE. CDR3 length: 17 residues. Trimming cost V 3 bases and J 3 bases; bases outside gene matches: 14. The CDR3 coding sequence is TGTGCCAGCAGCGGAGAGAAGGACAGGCTAAACTACTATGGCTACACCTTC. Its protein product is CASSGEKDRLNYYGYTF.

This clonotype turned up a few times. This chain uses TRBV7-3 with TRBJ2-5; 10 bases agree with TRBD1. The CDR3 length is 15 residues. The J segment lost 5 bases and the V segment lost 5 bases, leaving 8 bases of the junction unmatched. The germline CDR1 and CDR2 sequences are SGHTA and FQGTGA. For the CDR3, the DNA is TGTGCCAGCAGCCCCCTGACAGGGGGCTTGGAGACCCAGTACTTC. It is translated as CASSPLTGGLETQYF.

Comments on this clonotype: Possible read error: a much larger clone is one base away. The V call is TRBV7-2, the J call TRBJ2-2; D unresolved. Trimming shortened V by 0 bases and J by 7 bases, and 6 bases separated the two germline ends. Looked up from germline, CDR1 is SGHTA and CDR2 is FQGNSA. The CDR3 loop spans 13 amino acids. This chain's CDR3 is CASSLALVGELFF. The CDR3 nucleotides are TGTGCCAGCAGCTTAGCCCTCGTCGGGGAGCTGTTTTTT.

V gene TRBV18 combines with J gene TRBJ2-1; D gene unclear. This CDR3 is 15 amino acids long. Trimming took off 2 bases at V and 0 bases at J, with 8 bases between the two ends. Germline V CDR1 and CDR2: KGHSH, LQKENI. The CDR3 reads CASSPGPVSYNEQFF. Written as DNA, the CDR3 is TGTGCCAGCTCACCAGGCCCCGTCTCCTACAATGAGCAGTTCTTC.

This clonotype was seen many times. The V call is TRBV20-1, the J call TRBJ2-5; 13 bases map to TRBD2. CDR3 length: 15 residues. After removal of 6 bases from V and 4 bases from J, the junction contained 8 bases not matched to a gene. Looked up from germline, CDR1 is DFQATT and CDR2 is SNEGSKA (reference sequence). The CDR3 here is CSADTSGGARETQYF. In DNA form, the CDR3 reads TGCAGTGCAGATACTAGCGGGGGGGCACGAGAGACCCAGTACTTC.

This clonotype was counted ten times or more. The rearrangement uses TRBV20-1 and TRBJ2-2; no clear D. Germline values: CDR1 DFQATT, CDR2 SNEGSKA (reference sequence). CDR3 length equals 12 residues. V was cut by 2 bases and J by 4 bases, with 5 bases left in between. Here the CDR3 DNA reads TGCAGTGCTAGACAGAGCACCGGGGAGCTGTTTTTT. Protein sequence: CSARQSTGELFF.

Many counts were recorded for this clonotype. This chain connects TRBV5-1 to TRBJ2-5, with 8 nucleotides matching TRBD2. This CDR3 is 14 amino acids long. Germline values: CDR1 SGHRS, CDR2 YFSETQ. Losses at the gene ends were 7 bases for V and 5 bases for J; bases not matched to a gene: 10. CDR3 region: CASAFPSGQETQYF. CDR3 coding DNA: TGCGCCAGCGCCTTTCCTAGCGGGCAGGAGACCCAGTACTTC. The complete variable domain, with remaining parts taken from reference TRBV5-1 and TRBJ2-5, reads KAGVTQTPRYLIKTRGQQVTLSCSPISGHRSVSWYQQTPGQGLQFLFEYFSETQRNKGNFPGRFSGRQFSNSRSEMNVSTLELGDSALYLCASAFPSGQETQYFGPGTRLLVL.

This clonotype was observed many times. This chain uses TRBV20-1 with TRBJ2-7; TRBD2 matches 10 bases. Losses at the gene ends were 2 bases for V and 1 base for J; bases not matched to a gene: 5. The CDR3 contains 15 residues. From germline, CDR1 is DFQATT and CDR2 SNEGSKA (reference sequence). The CDR3 protein is CSARPLAGASYEQYF. CDR3 nucleotides: TGCAGTGCTAGACCGCTAGCGGGGGCATCCTACGAGCAGTACTTC.

There are many counts of this clonotype. V is TRBV5-1 and J is TRBJ2-7, with 9 bases identical to TRBD1. V lost 6 bases to trimming and J lost 6 bases; unmatched junction nucleotides: 22. The germline V gene encodes CDR1 SGHRS and CDR2 YFSETQ. CDR3 size: 18 residues. In DNA, the CDR3 is TGCGCCAGCATCAACTATTGGACAGGGGACCCAAGACCCCGCGAGCAGTACTTC. The encoded protein is CASINYWTGDPRPREQYF.

This chain uses TRBV2 with TRBJ1-5; a weak D match, TRBD1 (6 bases). The germline V and J ends were trimmed by 7 bases and 2 bases, with 18 bases remaining between them. Per the germline V gene, CDR1 is SNHLY and CDR2 is FYNNEI. The CDR3 consists of 16 residues. CDR3 region: CASTFSRGVGNQPQHF. In DNA, the CDR3 is TGTGCCAGCACCTTTTCCAGGGGAGTAGGCAATCAGCCCCAGCATTTT.

The table lists this clonotype with many counts. The chain carries TRBV12-3 or TRBV12-4 and TRBJ2-1, with 9 positions matching TRBD2. The CDR3 length is 13 residues. V dropped 6 bases and J dropped 5; count of bases not matched to a gene: 2. The CDR3 DNA follows: TGTGCCAGCAGGGGACTAGCACACAATGAGCAGTTCTTC. Translating gives CASRGLAHNEQFF.

This clonotype showed up many times. The V and J genes are TRBV7-9 and TRBJ2-1; 8 bases fit TRBD1. CDR1 is SEHNR and CDR2 is FQNEAQ in the germline V gene (reference sequence). The CDR3 is 14 residues long. The trim removed 5 bases at V and 8 bases at J, leaving 8 bases unmatched. The CDR3 here is CASSLGQGRDEQFF. The DNA of the CDR3 is TGTGCCAGCAGCCTCGGACAGGGTCGGGATGAGCAGTTCTTC.

The V and J genes are TRBV19 and TRBJ2-5, with D possibly being TRBD1 (6 bases). There are 15 residues in the CDR3. Germline V lookup: CDR1 LNHDA, CDR2 SQIVND (reference sequence). Trimming removed 2 bases at V and 2 bases at J, with 12 bases between. CDR3 sequence reads: CASSISQRGQETQYF. In nucleotides, the CDR3 is TGTGCCAGTAGTATAAGTCAGAGGGGGCAAGAGACCCAGTACTTC.

This clonotype was seen more than once but under ten times. The chain uses TRBV28 and TRBJ2-7; D is unclear. The CDR3 runs to 14 residues. CDR1 is MDHEN and CDR2 is SYDVKM in the germline V gene. Trimming removed 6 bases at V and 5 bases at J, with 17 bases between. DNA for the CDR3: TGTGCCAGCAGGTCCCAGGTTCGTCCAGACGAGCAGTACTTC. Amino acids: CASRSQVRPDEQYF.

About this clonotype itself: Being one base from a much bigger clone, this may be a read error. The CDR3 region has the DNA TGTGCCAGCAGCGCGGCCAGGAACACTGAAGCTTTGTTT. Protein product: CASSAARNTEALF. The chain uses TRBV9 and TRBJ1-1; D not certain. This CDR3 spans 13 amino acids. Per the germline V gene, CDR1 is SGDLS and CDR2 is YYNGEE.

The J gene is TRBJ2-3, the V gene TRBV12-3 or TRBV12-4; 8 positions match TRBD1. This CDR3 spans 13 amino acids. V lost 7 bases to trimming and J lost 2 bases; unmatched junction nucleotides: 2. CDR3 in DNA: TGTGCCAGCACCCAGGGGGCCACAGATACGCAGTATTTT. Translating it yields CASTQGATDTQYF.

This clonotype was found a few times. The V call is TRBV7-8, the J call TRBJ1-5, with D perhaps TRBD1 (5 bases). CDR1 is SGHVS, CDR2 FQNEAQ, per germline. V lost 5 bases to trimming and J lost 4 bases, with 12 bases between them. The CDR3 loop spans 14 amino acids. DNA of the CDR3: TGTGCCAGCAGCACCGGGACCAAAAATCAGCCCCAGCATTTT. This gives the protein CASSTGTKNQPQHF.

The chain employs TRBV5-1 and TRBJ1-1, with 8 bases that match TRBD1. CDR3 size: 15 residues. Germline CDR1 is SGHRS and CDR2 is YFSETQ. The J segment lost 3 bases and the V segment lost 4 bases, leaving 8 bases of the junction unmatched. For the CDR3, the DNA is TGCGCCAGCAGCCCCGGACAGGGAAGTTACACTGAAGCTTTCTTT. Translating it yields CASSPGQGSYTEAFF.

The J gene is TRBJ2-5, the V gene TRBV5-6; 13 bases map to TRBD2. The CDR3 has 18 amino acids. V trimming: 3 bases; J trimming: 7 bases; junction bases outside the gene matches: 15. The germline CDR1 and CDR2 sequences are SGHDT and YYEEEE. The CDR3 sequence is CASSSETSGGTIGRTQYF. The CDR3 coding sequence is TGTGCCAGCAGCTCGGAGACTAGCGGGGGGACCATTGGTCGGACCCAGTACTTC.

This clonotype was seen repeatedly, ten times or more. This chain links TRBV7-2 with TRBJ1-6, with no clear D. Per the germline V gene, CDR1 is SGHTA and CDR2 is FQGNSA. Trimming cost V 0 bases and J 7 bases, with 19 bases left between them. The CDR3 extends over 18 amino acids. The CDR3 coding sequence is TGTGCCAGCAGCTTAGCCCTTCCGGATTCAGATCTCAATTCACCCCTCCACTTT. Encoded protein: CASSLALPDSDLNSPLHF.

Only a few counts were recorded for this clonotype. This chain connects TRBV11-2 to TRBJ2-1; D is possibly TRBD1 (6 bases). The CDR3 has 16 residues. The V and J ends lost 0 bases and 6 bases respectively, with 15 bases between them. Germline V gives CDR1 SGHAT, CDR2 FQNNGV. As DNA, the CDR3 is TGTGCCAGCAGCTTAGATGTGGGGGCCTGGTTCAATGAGCAGTTCTTC. Translated: CASSLDVGAWFNEQFF.

There are many counts of this clonotype. This rearrangement joins TRBV7-6 to TRBJ2-5; the D gene is possibly TRBD1 (6 bases). Germline lookup yields CDR1 SGHVS and CDR2 FNYEAQ. The CDR3 runs 14 residues. Between the trimmed V and J ends, which lost 5 bases and 2 bases, there was a span of 12 bases. CDR3 DNA sequence: TGTGCCAGCAGCCGGAGGACAGCTCAAGAGACCCAGTACTTC. It specifies CASSRRTAQETQYF.

The CDR3 DNA reads TGTGCCAGCAGACCGGGGGGGGCCGATACGCAGTATTTT. Translation gives CASRPGGADTQYF. The chain is built from TRBV28 and TRBJ2-3; TRBD2 agrees at 8 bases. This CDR3 spans 13 amino acids. The ends lost 6 bases at V and 6 bases at J; junction bases unmatched: 5. Germline CDR1 is MDHEN and CDR2 is SYDVKM.

This clonotype showed up many times. The chain's CDR3 is CASSEGSSYNEQFF. The CDR3 bases are TGCGCCAGCAGCGAGGGAAGCTCCTACAATGAGCAGTTCTTC. V and J are TRBV5-1 and TRBJ2-1, with D perhaps matching TRBD2 (5 bases). Germline V gene data show CDR1 as SGHRS and CDR2 as YFSETQ. Deletions cut 4 bases from V and 0 bases from J, with 8 bases between. The CDR3 length is 14 residues.

The genes are TRBV6-1 and TRBJ2-7; D remains ambiguous. This CDR3 comprises 14 residues. The V gene's germline CDR1 is MNHNS and CDR2 SASEGT. The ends were cut back, 1 base at V and 12 bases at J, with 19 bases in the middle. Written as DNA, the CDR3 is TGTGCCAGCAGTGAAGTAGTCGAGCAGACTTCTACGTACTTC. It is translated as CASSEVVEQTSTYF.

This clonotype was seen at least ten times. V gene TRBV27 combines with J gene TRBJ1-2, with a tentative D call TRBD1 (5 bases). Germline V gene lookup returns CDR1 MNHEY and CDR2 SMNVEV (reference sequence). V shed 8 bases and J shed 2 bases, with 18 bases lying between them. This CDR3 has 15 residues. The chain's CDR3 is CASGGGTLHNYGYTF. For the CDR3, the DNA is TGTGCCAGCGGGGGAGGAACACTACACAACTATGGCTACACCTTC.